A single sample gave rise to the 5 T cell receptor beta chains below, sequenced in a study of blood T cell repertoires in COVID-19. Only in-frame clones appear in the TCRdb table, and some are missing; sequencing was by immunoSEQ multiplex PCR. The table shows hundreds of thousands of clones, with roughly 80% occurring only once. Sequencing was done on a sample of peripheral blood. These receptors were obtained from a woman at least 80 years old with acute or convalescent COVID-19.

The genes are TRBV5-1 and TRBJ1-3; D gene uncertain. CDR1 is SGHRS, CDR2 YFSETQ, per germline. CDR3 length: 15 amino acids. With 4 bases removed from V and 4 bases from J, the gap between germline ends came to 15 bases. The CDR3 loop reads CASSLSDTRGNTIYF. CDR3 DNA: TGCGCCAGCAGCCTCTCAGATACCCGCGGAAACACCATATATTTT. Using reference TRBV5-1 and TRBJ1-3 for the parts outside the CDR3, the full variable domain is KAGVTQTPRYLIKTRGQQVTLSCSPISGHRSVSWYQQTPGQGLQFLFEYFSETQRNKGNFPGRFSGRQFSNSRSEMNVSTLELGDSALYLCASSLSDTRGNTIYFGEGSWLTVV.

The rearrangement links TRBV24-1 to TRBJ2-1; 9 bases line up with TRBD1. Germline V gene lookup returns CDR1 KGHDR and CDR2 SFDVKD. V lost 4 bases to trimming and J lost 7 bases; unmatched junction nucleotides: 10. The CDR3 contains 16 residues. CDR3 sequence reads: CATSESGTGYTNEQFF. The CDR3, as DNA: TGTGCCACCAGTGAATCCGGGACAGGGTACACTAATGAGCAGTTCTTC.

The chain carries TRBV3-1 (or the pseudogene TRBV3-2) and TRBJ1-5, with 12 bases fitting TRBD1. Germline CDR1 and CDR2: LGHDT and YNNKEL (reference sequence). CDR3 length: 17 residues. V gave up 3 bases and J gave up 6 bases; unmatched junction bases: 9. In nucleotides, the CDR3 is TGTGCCAGCAGCCAGACCGGGACAGGGGGCGTCGGTCAGCCCCAGCATTTT. Encoded protein: CASSQTGTGGVGQPQHF.

The rearrangement joins TRBV29-1 to TRBJ2-7; 7 nucleotides align to TRBD1. Trimming cost V 6 bases and J 7 bases; bases outside gene matches: 15. Germline V gene data show CDR1 as SQVTM and CDR2 as ANQGSEA. The CDR3 sequence is 14 residues long. The CDR3 DNA is TGCAGCGTGGGAACCGGGACAGTTTCGTCGGAGCAGTACTTC. Protein sequence: CSVGTGTVSSEQYF.

The chain recombines TRBV5-1 with TRBJ2-2; TRBD1 aligns across 9 bases. V trimming: 4 bases; J trimming: 0 bases; junction bases outside the gene matches: 10. The CDR3 totals 18 residues. Germline CDR1 reads SGHRS; CDR2 reads YFSETQ. The CDR3 loop reads CASSAAGTGSPNTGELFF. CDR3 DNA sequence: TGCGCCAGCAGCGCCGCCGGGACAGGGTCCCCGAACACCGGGGAGCTGTTTTTT.